These 15 T cell receptor beta chains share one sample of origin, sequenced in a study of shared clonotypes between healthy human individuals. Produced via immunoSEQ multiplex PCR; TCRdb's table is partial and in-frame only. This table has more than 2,000,000 clones, over 85% appearing once. Sequencing was carried out using naive CD4+ T cells from PBMCs. Subset denoted: CD45RA+ positively selected. All receptors derive from a man between 18 and 35 years old in good health. Some clones in this sample may be carry-over from other donors' samples.

The rearrangement joins TRBV15 to TRBJ1-2; weak D call: TRBD1 (6 bases). The CDR3 is made up of 16 amino acids. V shed 5 bases and J shed 1 base, with 17 bases lying between them. Per germline, CDR1 LNHNV and CDR2 YYDKDF (reference sequence). CDR3 nucleotides: TGTGCCACCAGCGGGGCGGGGGCGTTCAGTAACTATGGCTACACCTTC. This codes for CATSGAGAFSNYGYTF.

CDR3 DNA: TGCGCCAGCAGCCTCCTCCCCGGGCAGCCCCAGCATTTT. Translated: CASSLLPGQPQHF. The chain has TRBV5-1 and TRBJ1-5; D not resolved. Germline V CDR1 and CDR2: SGHRS, YFSETQ. Trimming removed 4 bases from V and 7 bases from J, with 12 bases in between. The CDR3 has 13 residues.

The chain links TRBV19 to TRBJ2-1, with a weak D call TRBD2 (5 bases). This CDR3 region has 12 residues. Looked up from germline, CDR1 is LNHDA and CDR2 is SQIVND (reference sequence). With 1 base removed from V and 9 bases from J, the gap between germline ends came to 7 bases. The CDR3 loop reads CASSIGGFEQFF. In DNA, the CDR3 is TGTGCCAGTAGTATAGGAGGGTTTGAGCAGTTCTTC.

Turning to this clone: The junction does not match germline at one end; this may be a read error. The V gene is TRBV30, the J gene TRBJ1-4; D gene ambiguous. CDR1 is GTSNPN and CDR2 is SVGIG in the germline V gene (reference sequence). The CDR3 covers 13 residues. The CDR3 DNA reads TGTGCCTGGAGTGGCCAAACTATTGAAAAACTGTTTTTT. Its translation: CAWSGQTIEKLFF.

This clone was recorded a few times. The V call is TRBV4-2, the J call TRBJ1-5; no clear D. Germline V CDR1 and CDR2: LGHNA, YNFKEQ. V was trimmed by 0 bases and J by 0 bases, leaving 12 bases between them. There are 17 residues in the CDR3. The CDR3 coding sequence is TGTGCCAGCAGCCAAGATGTATCGGTGATTAGCAATCAGCCCCAGCATTTT. Its translation: CASSQDVSVISNQPQHF.

V usage is TRBV2 and J usage is TRBJ1-2; TRBD1 agrees at 7 bases. V lost 7 bases and J lost 2; bases outside the gene matches: 7. The germline CDR1 and CDR2 sequences are SNHLY and FYNNEI. This CDR3 has 14 amino acids. In DNA form, the CDR3 reads TGTGCCAGCAAACGGGACAGAGAAAACTATGGCTACACCTTC. Translated: CASKRDRENYGYTF.

The CDR3 bases are TGTGCCAGTAGGTTGGAAAGGGGGCGGACTAATGAGCAGTTCTTC. Translated, it gives CASRLERGRTNEQFF. The rearrangement joins TRBV19 to TRBJ2-1; 7 bases align to TRBD1. V trimming: 6 bases; J trimming: 7 bases; junction bases outside the gene matches: 12. This CDR3 spans 15 amino acids. Per the germline V gene, CDR1 is LNHDA and CDR2 is SQIVND (reference sequence).

Of note for this clone: Other DNA sequences in the sample encode the same CDR3. CDR3 residues: CSVGGTGELFF. CDR3 in DNA: TGCAGCGTTGGGGGGACCGGGGAGCTGTTTTTT. The genes are TRBV29-1 and TRBJ2-2, with D perhaps given as TRBD1 or TRBD2 (5 bases each). This CDR3 has 11 residues. Germline V gene lookup returns CDR1 SQVTM and CDR2 ANQGSEA. The ends were cut back, 4 bases at V and 5 bases at J, with 5 bases in the middle.

J is TRBJ2-3 and V is TRBV7-2, with TRBD2 matching 7 bases. With 2 bases clipped from V and 6 bases from J, the junction kept 14 bases outside the gene matches. The CDR3 extends over 17 amino acids. The germline CDR1 and CDR2 sequences are SGHTA and FQGNSA. This chain's CDR3 is CASSLWGLWEGPDTQYF. The CDR3 DNA reads as TGTGCCAGCAGCTTATGGGGCCTGTGGGAGGGCCCGGATACGCAGTATTTT. Combining the CDR3 with reference TRBV7-2 and TRBJ2-3 gives the whole variable domain GAGVSQSPSNKVTEKGKDVELRCDPISGHTALYWYRQSLGQGLEFLIYFQGNSAPDKSGLPSDRFSAERTGGSVSTLTIQRTQQEDSAVYLCASSLWGLWEGPDTQYFGPGTRLTVL.

The chain recombines TRBV18 with TRBJ2-7; 9 bases are a match to TRBD1. Germline V gene lookup returns CDR1 KGHSH and CDR2 LQKENI. The CDR3 consists of 15 residues. The V segment lost 3 bases and the J segment 2 bases; nucleotides outside the gene matches: 5. The CDR3 here is CASSPRDRAAYEQYF. The CDR3, as DNA: TGTGCCAGCTCACCCCGGGACAGGGCGGCCTACGAGCAGTACTTC.

The chain has TRBV28 and TRBJ1-1, with D tentatively TRBD1 (5 bases). Germline V lookup: CDR1 MDHEN, CDR2 SYDVKM. V dropped 6 bases and J dropped 4 bases, with 15 bases sitting between them. The CDR3 extends over 14 amino acids. CDR3 in amino acids: CASSTTPGGTEAFF. CDR3 nucleotide sequence: TGTGCCAGCAGCACCACCCCCGGGGGCACTGAAGCTTTCTTT.

V and J are TRBV2 and TRBJ2-7; D uncertain. This CDR3 has 13 residues. The V end was cut by 5 bases, the J end by 5 bases, with 13 bases between. Germline loops: CDR1 SNHLY, CDR2 FYNNEI. The CDR3 region has the DNA TGTGCCAGCAGTCTGATGGCCCCCGACGAGCAGTACTTC. Encoded protein: CASSLMAPDEQYF. Together with reference TRBV2 and TRBJ2-7, the CDR3 gives the full variable domain: EPEVTQTPSHQVTQMGQEVILRCVPISNHLYFYWYRQILGQKVEFLVSFYNNEISEKSEIFDDQFSVERPDGSNFTLKIRSTKLEDSAMYFCASSLMAPDEQYFGPGTRLTVT.

The chain uses TRBV7-3 and TRBJ1-3; tentatively, D is TRBD1 (5 bases). CDR3 length: 16 amino acids. Per germline, CDR1 SGHTA and CDR2 FQGTGA. The V end was cut by 2 bases, the J end by 0 bases, with 11 bases between. In nucleotides, the CDR3 is TGTGCCAGCAGCTTACAGGGACGGGGCTCTGGAAACACCATATATTTT. Translation gives CASSLQGRGSGNTIYF.

The chain carries TRBV19 and TRBJ2-3; TRBD2 matches 7 bases. The CDR3 covers 16 residues. Germline V CDR1 and CDR2: LNHDA, SQIVND (reference sequence). V gave up 4 bases and J gave up 5 bases; unmatched junction bases: 12. Here the CDR3 reads CASSTRGSSGVDTQYF. CDR3 DNA sequence: TGTGCCAGTAGTACGCGCGGGAGTTCTGGGGTAGATACGCAGTATTTT.

The gene calls are TRBV10-3 and TRBJ2-7, with unresolved D. The germline V and J ends were trimmed by 4 bases and 2 bases, with 15 bases remaining between them. CDR3 length: 15 residues. The germline V gene has CDR1 ENHRY and CDR2 SYGVKD. This chain's CDR3 is CAISVLASGTYEQYF. The DNA for the CDR3 is TGTGCCATCAGTGTTCTGGCTAGTGGTACCTACGAGCAGTACTTC.